A selection of T cell receptor beta chains follows, all from one sample in a study of OX40 agonist ivuxolimab in advanced cancers. The protocol was immunoSEQ multiplex PCR, while the TCRdb copy is restricted to in-frame clones and leaves out a portion. The sample has tens of thousands of clones; around nine tenths are singletons. The sequenced sample was CD4+ or CD8+ T cells sorted from blood, obtained in a trial of the OX40 agonist ivuxolimab. The origin of the receptors is an adult with an advanced solid tumor such as melanoma, head and neck, liver or kidney cancer. CDR3s leave out the opening cysteine and the closing phenylalanine or tryptophan. Each record gives: clone size, V gene, J gene, CDR3 protein. Not all rows give a size; the values are once, few, many and, for expanded clones, a class.

size: .
V: TRBV7-9
J: TRBJ2-1
CDR3: ASSSLGVVSDEQF

size: .
V: TRBV2
J: TRBJ1-2
CDR3: ASSGQGIGDGYT

size: .
V: TRBV5-1
J: TRBJ2-7
CDR3: ASRYQTGVDEQY

size: .
V: TRBV5-1
J: TRBJ1-1
CDR3: ASSFWGGNTEAF

size: .
V: TRBV21-1
J: TRBJ2-1
CDR3: ASSKVPRGAGLAGDYNEQF

size: .
V: TRBV5-1
J: TRBJ2-1
CDR3: ASSLGLAEADEQF

size: .
V: TRBV7-2
J: TRBJ2-2
CDR3: ASSSTSGWNTGELF

size: .
V: TRBV7-9
J: TRBJ2-7
CDR3: ASSLTVTGDEQY

size: .
V: TRBV28
J: TRBJ1-2
CDR3: ASSLISTGYYGYT

size: once
V: TRBV6-6
J: TRBJ2-7
CDR3: ASSYSRPGQDYEQY

size: .
V: TRBV28
J: TRBJ1-2
CDR3: ASSFQGTNYGYT

size: .
V: TRBV10-3
J: TRBJ2-2
CDR3: AISESLRGNTGELF

size: .
V: TRBV18
J: TRBJ2-5
CDR3: ASSPRRGPETQY

size: .
V: TRBV10-3
J: TRBJ1-4
CDR3: AISESFRSRQGEKLF

size: .
V: TRBV21-1
J: TRBJ2-7
CDR3: ASSKSGQEPSYEQY

size: .
V: TRBV5-1
J: TRBJ2-7
CDR3: ASSVRTGVAYEQY

size: .
V: TRBV30
J: TRBJ2-1
CDR3: AWSPSTSGSIGYEQF

size: .
V: TRBV5-1
J: TRBJ2-7
CDR3: ASSLDLNVRGEQY

size: .
V: TRBV6-1
J: TRBJ1-2
CDR3: ASGTGGSGYT

size: .
V: TRBV28
J: TRBJ1-5
CDR3: ASSPYH

size: .
V: TRBV5-6
J: TRBJ1-1
CDR3: ASSFQGRTEAF

size: .
V: TRBV6-5
J: TRBJ1-2
CDR3: ASSYSVGGNYGYT

size: .
V: TRBV6-1
J: TRBJ2-1
CDR3: ASSEALGGTYYNEQF

size: .
V: TRBV7-8
J: TRBJ2-7
CDR3: ASSPRGSYEQY

size: .
V: TRBV7-3
J: TRBJ2-2
CDR3: ASSQLANTGELF

size: .
V: TRBV28
J: TRBJ1-2
CDR3: ASFDSPGSDGT

size: .
V: TRBV5-6
J: TRBJ2-3
CDR3: ASSLGQGSTDTQY

size: once
V: TRBV5-4
J: TRBJ2-7
CDR3: ASSPGGSYEQY

size: .
V: TRBV2
J: TRBJ2-7
CDR3: ASSSRRTGGYEQY

size: .
V: TRBV7-9
J: TRBJ2-2
CDR3: ASSLSRNTGELF

size: .
V: TRBV5-1
J: TRBJ2-2
CDR3: ASSLEEGNTGELF

size: .
V: TRBV28
J: TRBJ1-1
CDR3: ASSTYVSEAF

size: .
V: TRBV6-1
J: TRBJ2-5
CDR3: ASSELGGPETQY

size: .
V: TRBV15
J: TRBJ1-4
CDR3: ATSPRFNEKLF

size: .
V: TRBV7-8
J: .
CDR3: ASSLASGSSYEQY

size: .
V: TRBV4-1
J: TRBJ2-7
CDR3: ASSQGGLAGPRGHEQY